This TCR beta chain was obtained from a study of Graves' ophthalmopathy and Graves' hyperthyroidism. Notes on the study in general: Sensitivity reached 85% to 90% and specificity about 76% for a 13-signature model separating ophthalmopathy from stable hyperthyroidism. Most clonotypes expanded in thyroid above 0.001 frequency were present in blood too.

This CDR3 has 14 residues. Germline V CDR1 and CDR2: SSHAT, FNYEAQ (reference sequence). Diagnoses were established from clinical symptoms, serum thyroxine, TRAb, thyroid ultrasound and orbital computed tomography. Amplification of the TCR beta CDR3 regions used RNA transcripts (as template). An opening RT-PCR round employed HTBI primers and preceded a second-round multiplex PCR. TCRdb re-derived calls from the multiplex PCR reads in MiXCR, one entry per CDR3 protein. The sample lists roughly 610,000 distinct CDR3 sequences, about a fifth occurring once. With respect to this clonotype: Its matching antigen is unknown. A much more abundant neighbour one base away suggests this may be a read error.

The V call is TRBV7-7, the J call TRBJ2-2; possible D gene TRBD2, 6 bases. The receptor comes from a woman aged 18-29 years with stable Graves' hyperthyroidism. Some clones in this sample may be carry-over from other donors' samples. Sequencing was done on a sample of peripheral blood. For the CDR3, the DNA is TGTGCTAGCAGCTTAGGGCACGGGGCCGGGGGGCTGTTTTTT. It yields the protein CASSLGHGAGGLFF.